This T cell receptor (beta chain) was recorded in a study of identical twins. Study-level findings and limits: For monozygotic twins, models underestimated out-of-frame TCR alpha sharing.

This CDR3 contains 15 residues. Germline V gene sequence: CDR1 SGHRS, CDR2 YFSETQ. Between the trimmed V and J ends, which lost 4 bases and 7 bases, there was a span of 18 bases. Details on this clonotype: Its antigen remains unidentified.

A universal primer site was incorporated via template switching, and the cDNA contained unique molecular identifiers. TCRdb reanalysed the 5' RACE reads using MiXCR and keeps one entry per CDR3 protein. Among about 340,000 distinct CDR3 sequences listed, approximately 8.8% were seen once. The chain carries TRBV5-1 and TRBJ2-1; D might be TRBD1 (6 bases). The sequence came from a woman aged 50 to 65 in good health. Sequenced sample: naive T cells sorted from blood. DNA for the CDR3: TGCGCCAGCAGCCAGTCCGGGACAAACCTTAATGAGCAGTTCTTC. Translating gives CASSQSGTNLNEQFF.